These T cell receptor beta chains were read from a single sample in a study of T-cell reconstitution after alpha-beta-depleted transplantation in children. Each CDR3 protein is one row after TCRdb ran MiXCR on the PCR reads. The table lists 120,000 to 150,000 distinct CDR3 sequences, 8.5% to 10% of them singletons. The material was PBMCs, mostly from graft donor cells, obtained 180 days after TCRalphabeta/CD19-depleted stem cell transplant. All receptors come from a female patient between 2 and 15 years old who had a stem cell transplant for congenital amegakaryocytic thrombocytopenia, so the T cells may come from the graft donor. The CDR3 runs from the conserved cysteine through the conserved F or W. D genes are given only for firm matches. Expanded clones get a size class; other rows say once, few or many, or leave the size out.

cdr3_nt: TGTGCCTCCTGCCAAGGTGGGGGGACAGGGGGCCATTCACCCCTCCACTTT
cdr3_aa: CASCQGGGTGGHSPLHF
j_call: TRBJ1-6
v_call: TRBV3-1
d_call: TRBD1
clone_size: .

cdr3_nt: TGTGCCAGCAGACCGGGACAAGGGTACACTGAAGCTTTCTTT
cdr3_aa: CASRPGQGYTEAFF
j_call: TRBJ1-1
v_call: TRBV6-1
d_call: .
clone_size: many

cdr3_nt: TGTGCCAGCAGCCAGCCAGCGGGAGGGGGAGAGACCCAGTACTTC
cdr3_aa: CASSQPAGGGETQYF
j_call: TRBJ2-5
v_call: TRBV12-3/TRBV12-4
d_call: TRBD2
clone_size: many

cdr3_nt: TGTGCCAGCAGCCCCATGGGACTACTCGATACGCAGTATTTT
cdr3_aa: CASSPMGLLDTQYF
j_call: TRBJ2-3
v_call: TRBV7-3
d_call: TRBD2
clone_size: many

cdr3_nt: TGTGCCAGCAGCAACCCTAGCAATCAGCCCCAGCATTTT
cdr3_aa: CASSNPSNQPQHF
j_call: TRBJ1-5
v_call: TRBV6-1
d_call: .
clone_size: few

cdr3_nt: TGTGCCAGCAGCCCACCCCTCGGAAACGAAGCTTTCTTT
cdr3_aa: CASSPPLGNEAFF
j_call: TRBJ1-1
v_call: TRBV7-9
d_call: .
clone_size: few

cdr3_nt: TGCAGTGCCACTGCCTTAATCGGGCAGTTCTTC
cdr3_aa: CSATALIGQFF
j_call: TRBJ2-1
v_call: TRBV20-1
d_call: .
clone_size: few

cdr3_nt: TGCGCCAGCAGCTCAAGCCCCCCCAATTACAATGAGCAGTTCTTC
cdr3_aa: CASSSSPPNYNEQFF
j_call: TRBJ2-1
v_call: TRBV5-1
d_call: .
clone_size: .

cdr3_nt: TGTGCCATCAGTGAGTCCCCCAGACTCCGGGACAGGTTAGTGAACACTGAAGCTTTCTTT
cdr3_aa: CAISESPRLRDRLVNTEAFF
j_call: TRBJ1-1
v_call: TRBV10-3
d_call: TRBD1
clone_size: .

cdr3_nt: TGCGCCAGCAGCTACCACACGGGGGGAGTGGATACGCAGTATTTT
cdr3_aa: CASSYHTGGVDTQYF
j_call: TRBJ2-3
v_call: TRBV4-1
d_call: TRBD2
clone_size: few

cdr3_nt: TGTGCCAGCAGTTATGCGCCCCATAAAAGTAGACTAGCGGGGTACAATGAGCAGTTCTTC
cdr3_aa: CASSYAPHKSRLAGYNEQFF
j_call: TRBJ2-1
v_call: TRBV6-2/TRBV6-3
d_call: TRBD2
clone_size: many

cdr3_nt: TGTGCCAGCAGTTTTAGGGACTCCGAGCAGTACTTC
cdr3_aa: CASSFRDSEQYF
j_call: TRBJ2-7
v_call: TRBV28
d_call: .
clone_size: many

cdr3_nt: TGTGCCAGCAGCCGGACAGGGGTCTCCTACAATGAGCAGTTCTTC
cdr3_aa: CASSRTGVSYNEQFF
j_call: TRBJ2-1
v_call: TRBV11-2
d_call: TRBD1
clone_size: few

cdr3_nt: TGCAGTGCTAGTCGGGACTCTCCCCGGGATGAGCAGTTCTTC
cdr3_aa: CSASRDSPRDEQFF
j_call: TRBJ2-1
v_call: TRBV20-1
d_call: .
clone_size: many

cdr3_nt: TGCGCCAGCAGCCAAGAGGTGGTAGTGAACACTGAAGCTTTCTTT
cdr3_aa: CASSQEVVVNTEAFF
j_call: TRBJ1-1
v_call: TRBV4-1
d_call: .
clone_size: many

cdr3_nt: TGCGCCAGCAGCCGCCGGGCCAGCGACGAGACCCAGTACTTC
cdr3_aa: CASSRRASDETQYF
j_call: TRBJ2-5
v_call: TRBV5-1
d_call: .
clone_size: many

cdr3_nt: TGTGCTAGTGGTTTGGCACTTCAGGGGAGCAATCAGCCCCAGCATTTT
cdr3_aa: CASGLALQGSNQPQHF
j_call: TRBJ1-5
v_call: TRBV12-5
d_call: .
clone_size: .

cdr3_nt: TGTGCCAGCAGGGGACGGCTCAAAAACATTCAGTACTTC
cdr3_aa: CASRGRLKNIQYF
j_call: TRBJ2-4
v_call: TRBV6-5
d_call: .
clone_size: many

cdr3_nt: TGCGCCAGCAGCTTGGGTTACCAGACTAGCGGAAGGGGCGAGCAGTACTTC
cdr3_aa: CASSLGYQTSGRGEQYF
j_call: TRBJ2-7
v_call: TRBV5-1
d_call: TRBD2
clone_size: many

cdr3_nt: TGTGCCAGCTCAGCCAAACAGGGGACCGGGGAGCTGTTTTTT
cdr3_aa: CASSAKQGTGELFF
j_call: TRBJ2-2
v_call: TRBV18
d_call: TRBD1
clone_size: many

cdr3_nt: TGTGCCACCCAAGGACAGGGGGCTTCAGAAGGCGAGCAGTACTTC
cdr3_aa: CATQGQGASEGEQYF
j_call: TRBJ2-7
v_call: TRBV10-3
d_call: TRBD1
clone_size: many

cdr3_nt: TGCGCCAGCAGCCTGGTCCCTACACTAGCGAGTAACACCGGGGAGCTGTTTTTT
cdr3_aa: CASSLVPTLASNTGELFF
j_call: TRBJ2-2
v_call: TRBV5-1
d_call: TRBD2
clone_size: many

cdr3_nt: TGCAGCGTTGAGCTACAGGGGGCAGATACGCAGTATTTT
cdr3_aa: CSVELQGADTQYF
j_call: TRBJ2-3
v_call: TRBV29-1
d_call: TRBD1
clone_size: many

cdr3_nt: TGTGCCAGCACCAAGGAGGAGGAAGAGACCCAGTACTTC
cdr3_aa: CASTKEEEETQYF
j_call: TRBJ2-5
v_call: TRBV11-2
d_call: .
clone_size: .